Below are 10 T cell receptor beta chains sequenced from a single sample in a study of beta chain features in type 1 diabetes. Findings and limits, study-wide: Moderately but significantly shorter TCRB CDR3s were found in Type 1 diabetes patients in all four CD4+ subsets.

The sequenced template was cDNA made from the entire isolated RNA. Libraries were prepared by immunoSEQ multiplex PCR; TCRdb keeps only in-frame clonotypes and omits some of them. Of approximately 250,000 clones in the sample, 24% are singletons; the top ten hold 0.012%. Their cognate antigens are unknown. The sequencing sample was made of naive CD4+ T cells from blood. These receptors came from a woman aged 25 to 45 with type 1 diabetes.

DNA for the CDR3: TGTGCCTGGAGACACAAACCCTCGGTTGCGGGTGAGCAGTTCTTC. Translated: CAWRHKPSVAGEQFF. The chain carries TRBV30 and TRBJ2-1, with D possibly TRBD2 on 5 matching bases. Germline-derived CDR1 and CDR2 are GTSNPN and SVGIG (reference sequence). The CDR3 is made up of 15 amino acids. V dropped 3 bases and J dropped 9 bases, with 21 bases sitting between them.

This clone was found a few times. V and J are TRBV30 and TRBJ2-1; TRBD2 agrees at 13 bases. The CDR3 totals 16 residues. Germline V gene data show CDR1 as GTSNPN and CDR2 as SVGIG (reference sequence). J was trimmed by 6 bases and V by 1 base; bases with no gene match: 6. The CDR3, as DNA: TGTGCCTGGAGTGCCCCGGGACTAGCGGGAATCAATGAGCAGTTCTTC. Translating it yields CAWSAPGLAGINEQFF.

The genes are TRBV5-1 and TRBJ2-7; 7 bases line up with TRBD2. Trimming at V came to 7 bases and at J to 5 bases, leaving 12 bases not matched to a gene. Germline V gene lookup returns CDR1 SGHRS and CDR2 YFSETQ. This CDR3 is built from 14 residues. In DNA form, the CDR3 reads TGCGCCAGCCGCGGTGGCGGGAGTATCAACGAGCAGTACTTC. As protein: CASRGGGSINEQYF.

This clone was seen only a few times. This chain joins TRBV7-3 and TRBJ2-1; tentative D call: TRBD2 (6 bases). Per the germline V gene, CDR1 is SGHTA and CDR2 is FQGTGA. The CDR3 runs to 15 residues. V was shortened by 3 bases and J by 2 bases, with 11 bases between the two germline ends. The CDR3 nucleotides are TGTGCCAGCAGCTTTCGGACTAACGCCTACAATGAGCAGTTCTTC. Residues: CASSFRTNAYNEQFF.

V usage is TRBV9 and J usage is TRBJ1-5; tentatively, D is TRBD1 (5 bases). This CDR3 has 11 amino acids. Germline CDR1 and CDR2: SGDLS and YYNGEE. Trimming shortened V by 3 bases and J by 11 bases, and 9 bases separated the two germline ends. CDR3 residues: CASSDGGTQHF. CDR3 nucleotide sequence: TGTGCCAGCAGCGACGGGGGGACCCAGCATTTT.

V gene TRBV7-9 combines with J gene TRBJ1-4, with D possibly being TRBD1 (5 bases). The CDR3 length is 15 residues. The germline CDR1 and CDR2 sequences are SEHNR and FQNEAQ (reference sequence). Trimming cost V 5 bases and J 0 bases, with 10 bases left between them. For the CDR3, the DNA is TGTGCCAGCAGCCCAAAACAGGCAACTAATGAAAAACTGTTTTTT. This translates into CASSPKQATNEKLFF.

J is TRBJ1-5 and V is TRBV11-2; TRBD1 aligns across 10 bases. The CDR3 spans 17 residues. The germline gives CDR1 SGHAT, CDR2 FQNNGV. The J segment lost 5 bases and the V segment lost 1 base, leaving 8 bases of the junction unmatched. In nucleotides, the CDR3 is TGTGCCAGCAGCTTAGGTCCCGGGACAGGGGCATATCAGCCCCAGCATTTT. It codes for CASSLGPGTGAYQPQHF.

The gene calls are TRBV4-1 and TRBJ1-2, with 7 nucleotides matching TRBD1. The V and J ends lost 1 base and 3 bases, in that order; junction bases with no gene match: 2. Germline V gene data show CDR1 as MGHRA and CDR2 as YSYEKL. The CDR3 sequence is 14 residues long. CDR3: CASSQADRDYGYTF. Here the CDR3 DNA reads TGCGCCAGCAGCCAAGCTGACAGGGACTATGGCTACACCTTC.

The rearrangement joins TRBV4-1 to TRBJ2-7; D possibly corresponds to TRBD1 (6 bases). The CDR3 is made up of 14 amino acids. Trimming stripped 2 bases from V and 0 bases from J, with 8 bases between. Germline V gives CDR1 MGHRA, CDR2 YSYEKL. The CDR3 DNA reads TGCGCCAGCAGCCAACACAGGGACTCCTACGAGCAGTACTTC. This gives the protein CASSQHRDSYEQYF.

The rearrangement uses TRBV18 and TRBJ2-5; D call uncertain. Germline V gives CDR1 KGHSH, CDR2 LQKENI. The CDR3 has 13 amino acids. V gave up 0 bases and J gave up 2 bases, with 4 bases separating them. CDR3 sequence (DNA): TGTGCCAGCTCACCACCTATGCAAGAGACCCAGTACTTC. Amino acid sequence: CASSPPMQETQYF.